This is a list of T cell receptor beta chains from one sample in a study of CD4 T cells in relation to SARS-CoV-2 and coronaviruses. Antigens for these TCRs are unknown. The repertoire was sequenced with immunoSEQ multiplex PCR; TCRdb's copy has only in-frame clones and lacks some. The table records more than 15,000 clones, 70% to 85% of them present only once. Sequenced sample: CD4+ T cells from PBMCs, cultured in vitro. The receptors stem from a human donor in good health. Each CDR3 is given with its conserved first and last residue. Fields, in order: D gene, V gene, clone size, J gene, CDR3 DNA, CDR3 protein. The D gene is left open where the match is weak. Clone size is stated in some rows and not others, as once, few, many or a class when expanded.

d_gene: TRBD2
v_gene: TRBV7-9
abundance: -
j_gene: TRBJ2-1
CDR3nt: TGTGCCAGCAGCTTCCCTCGGACTAGCGGACGGACCTACAATGAGCAGTTCTTC
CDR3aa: CASSFPRTSGRTYNEQFF

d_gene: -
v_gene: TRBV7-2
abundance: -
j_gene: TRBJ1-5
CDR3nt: TGTGCCAGCAGTCCCCAAACTGGGCGGTCCAATCAGCCCCAGCATTTT
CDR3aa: CASSPQTGRSNQPQHF

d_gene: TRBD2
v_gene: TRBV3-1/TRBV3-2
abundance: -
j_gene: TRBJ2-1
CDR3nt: TGTGCCAGCAGCCAAGATGCAACTAGCGGGAGGTTCTTC
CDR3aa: CASSQDATSGRFF

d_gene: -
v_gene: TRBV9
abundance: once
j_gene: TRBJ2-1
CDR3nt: TGTGCCAGCAGCGGAGACTGGGAACCCTACAATGAGCAGTTCTTC
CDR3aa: CASSGDWEPYNEQFF

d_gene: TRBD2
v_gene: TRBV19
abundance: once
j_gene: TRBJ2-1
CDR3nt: TGTGCCACCCACGGACTAGCGGACACGGATGGGCAGTTCTTC
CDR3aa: CATHGLADTDGQFF

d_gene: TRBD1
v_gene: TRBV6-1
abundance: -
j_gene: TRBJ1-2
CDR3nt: TGTGCCAGCAGTGAACCGGGACAGGCGATATATGGCTACACCTTC
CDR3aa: CASSEPGQAIYGYTF

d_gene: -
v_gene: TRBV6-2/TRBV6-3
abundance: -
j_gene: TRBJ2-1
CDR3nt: TGTGCCAGCAGTTACTCGGCCCCGGTCGGGATATACAATGAGCAGTTCTTC
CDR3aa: CASSYSAPVGIYNEQFF

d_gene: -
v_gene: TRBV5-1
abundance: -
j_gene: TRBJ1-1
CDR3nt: TGCGCCAGCAGCTTGGTGGGGGGGGCGAACACTGAAGCTTTCTTT
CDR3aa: CASSLVGGANTEAFF

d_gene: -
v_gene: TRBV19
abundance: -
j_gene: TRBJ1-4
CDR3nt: TGTGCCAGTAGCATTGCGACAGCTAGCCCTAATGAAAAACTGTTTTTT
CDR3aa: CASSIATASPNEKLFF

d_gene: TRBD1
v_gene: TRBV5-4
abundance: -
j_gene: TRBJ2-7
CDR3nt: TGTGCTAGCAGGGACAGGACCACCTACGAGCAGTACTTC
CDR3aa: CASRDRTTYEQYF

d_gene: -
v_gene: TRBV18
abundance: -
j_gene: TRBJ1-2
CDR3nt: TGTGCCAGCTCACCGTTGCGACAGGCAGATCCTAACTATGGCTACACCTTC
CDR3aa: CASSPLRQADPNYGYTF

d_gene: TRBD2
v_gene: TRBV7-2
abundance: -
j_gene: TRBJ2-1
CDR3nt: TGTGCCAGCACTACCCTCGGCGGGAGGTCCTACAATGAGCAGTTCTTC
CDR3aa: CASTTLGGRSYNEQFF

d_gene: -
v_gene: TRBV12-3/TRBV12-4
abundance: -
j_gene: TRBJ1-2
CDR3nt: TGTGCCAGCAGTTCCACACAGGGTTCCATCTACACCTTC
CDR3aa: CASSSTQGSIYTF

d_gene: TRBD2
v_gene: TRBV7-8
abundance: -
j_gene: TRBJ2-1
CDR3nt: TGTGCCAGCAGCTTAGCGCTCCTAGCGGGATTGGGCAATGAGCAGTTCTTC
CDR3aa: CASSLALLAGLGNEQFF

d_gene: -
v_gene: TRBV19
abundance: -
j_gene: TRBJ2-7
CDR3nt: TGTGCCAGTAGTCTCCGACCGGGAACTGCGGCGAGCGAGCAGTACTTC
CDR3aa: CASSLRPGTAASEQYF

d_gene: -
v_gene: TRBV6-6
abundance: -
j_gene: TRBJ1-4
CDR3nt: TGTGCCAGCAAGGAAATCGGATACGCAACTAATGAAAAACTGTTTTTT
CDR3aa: CASKEIGYATNEKLFF

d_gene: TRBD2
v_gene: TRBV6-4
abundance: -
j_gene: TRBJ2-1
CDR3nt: TGTGCCAGCAGTGAATTGAGCGGGGACTACAATGAGCAGTTCTTC
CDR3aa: CASSELSGDYNEQFF

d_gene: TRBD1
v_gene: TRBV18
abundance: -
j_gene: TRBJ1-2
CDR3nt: TGTGCCAGCTCACAAGGGACAGGGGTTCCTGGCTACACCTTC
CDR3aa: CASSQGTGVPGYTF

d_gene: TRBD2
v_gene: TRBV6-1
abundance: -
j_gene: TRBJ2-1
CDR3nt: TGTGCCAGCAGTGAAGAGGAGGGAGGGCCGGGTGAGCAGTTCTTC
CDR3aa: CASSEEEGGPGEQFF

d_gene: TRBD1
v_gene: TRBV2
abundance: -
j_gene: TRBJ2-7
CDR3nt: TGTGCCAGCACCCTTGGTGGGACAGGGGGCGCCGAGCAGTACTTC
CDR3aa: CASTLGGTGGAEQYF

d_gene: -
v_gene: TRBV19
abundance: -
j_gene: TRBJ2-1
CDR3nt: TGTGCCAGTAGTATCTGGGCGACAAATTACAATGAGCAGTTCTTC
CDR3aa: CASSIWATNYNEQFF

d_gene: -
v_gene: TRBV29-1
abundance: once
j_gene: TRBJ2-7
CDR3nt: TGCAGCGGGGGATATGGGAGCTACGAGCAGTACTTC
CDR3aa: CSGGYGSYEQYF

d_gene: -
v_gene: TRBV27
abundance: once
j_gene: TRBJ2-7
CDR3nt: TGTGCCATCGGGACGCCCTACGAGCAGTACTTC
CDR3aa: CAIGTPYEQYF

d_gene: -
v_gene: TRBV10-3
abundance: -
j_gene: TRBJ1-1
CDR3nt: TGTGCCATCAGTGTAGCAGTGAACACTGAAGCTTTCTTT
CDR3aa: CAISVAVNTEAFF

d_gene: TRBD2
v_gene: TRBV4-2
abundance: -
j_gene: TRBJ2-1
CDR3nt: TGTGCCAGCAGCCAAGCTTGGACTAGCTCCTACAATGAGCAGTTCTTC
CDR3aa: CASSQAWTSSYNEQFF

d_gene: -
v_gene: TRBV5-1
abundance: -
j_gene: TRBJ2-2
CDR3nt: TGCGCCAGCAGCTTGGCGGTTAGCGCTAGCACCGGGGAGCTGTTTTTT
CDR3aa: CASSLAVSASTGELFF

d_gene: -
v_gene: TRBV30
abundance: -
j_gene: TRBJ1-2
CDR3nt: TGTGCCTGGACCCCGCAGCTTCGCTACACCTTC
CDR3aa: CAWTPQLRYTF

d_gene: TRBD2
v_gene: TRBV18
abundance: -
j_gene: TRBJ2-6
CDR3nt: TGTGCCAGCTCAGCGGGACTAGTCGTCTCCGGGGCCAACGTCCTGACTTTC
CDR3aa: CASSAGLVVSGANVLTF

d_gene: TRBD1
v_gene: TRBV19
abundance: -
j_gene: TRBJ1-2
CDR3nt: TGTGCCAGTAGCCCGGGACAGAACTATGGCTACACCTTC
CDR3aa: CASSPGQNYGYTF

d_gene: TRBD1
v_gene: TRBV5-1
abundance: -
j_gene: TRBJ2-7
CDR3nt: TGCGCCAGCAGCCCCGGGACAGGGATCGAGCAGTACTTC
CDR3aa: CASSPGTGIEQYF

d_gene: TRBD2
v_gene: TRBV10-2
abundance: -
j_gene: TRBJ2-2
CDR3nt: TGCGCCAGCAGTGTAGGGCGACTAGCGGGAGACCCCGGGGAGCTGTTTTTT
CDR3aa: CASSVGRLAGDPGELFF

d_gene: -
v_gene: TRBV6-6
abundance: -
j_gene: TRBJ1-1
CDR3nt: TGTGCCAGCAGCGTTACGGGGCGGGACACTGAAGCTTTCTTT
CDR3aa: CASSVTGRDTEAFF

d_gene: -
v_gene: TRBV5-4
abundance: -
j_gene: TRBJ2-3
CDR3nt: TGTGCCAGCAGCAATAGTAGGGGGGGAGGGATAGATACGCAGTATTTT
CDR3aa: CASSNSRGGGIDTQYF

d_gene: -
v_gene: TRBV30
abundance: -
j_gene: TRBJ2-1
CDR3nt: TGTGCCTGGCGACTCGACCAAAGCTCCTACAATGAGCAGTTCTTC
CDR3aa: CAWRLDQSSYNEQFF

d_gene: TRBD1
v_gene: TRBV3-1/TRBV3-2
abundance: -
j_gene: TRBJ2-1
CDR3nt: TGTGCCAGCAGCCAAGATCGACAGGGGGCGCGGAATGAGCAGTTCTTC
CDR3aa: CASSQDRQGARNEQFF

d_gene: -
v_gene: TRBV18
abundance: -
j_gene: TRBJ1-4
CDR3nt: TGTGCCAGCTCACCACCGTCCGGGGAGTCGAAAAAACTGTTTTTT
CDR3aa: CASSPPSGESKKLFF

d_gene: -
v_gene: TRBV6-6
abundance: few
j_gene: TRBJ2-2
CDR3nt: TGTGCCAGCAGTAACAGCCTCGCGAACACCGGGGAGCTGTTTTTT
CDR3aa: CASSNSLANTGELFF

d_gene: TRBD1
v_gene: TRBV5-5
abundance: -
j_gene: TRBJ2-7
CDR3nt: TGTGCCAGCAGGATCGGGACAGCCTACGAGCAGTACTTC
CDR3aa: CASRIGTAYEQYF

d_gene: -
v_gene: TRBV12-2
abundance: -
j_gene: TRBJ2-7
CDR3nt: TGTGCAAGTCGCTCCGTTTCGGGAGGATCCTACGAGCAGTACTTC
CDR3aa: CASRSVSGGSYEQYF

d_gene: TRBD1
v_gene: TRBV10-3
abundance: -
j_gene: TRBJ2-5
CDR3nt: TGTGCCATCAGTGGGGACAGGGGAGGTGGGACCCAGTACTTC
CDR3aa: CAISGDRGGGTQYF

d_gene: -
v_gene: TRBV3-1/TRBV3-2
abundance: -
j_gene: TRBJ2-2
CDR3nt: TGTGCCAGCAGCGCGTTAGGAGGGCGGGGGAACACCGGGGAGCTGTTTTTT
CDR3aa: CASSALGGRGNTGELFF

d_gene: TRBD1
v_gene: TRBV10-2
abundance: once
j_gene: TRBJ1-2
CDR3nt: TGCGCCAGCAGTGTCGGACAGGGGGTGGTTTATGGCTACACCTTC
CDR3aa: CASSVGQGVVYGYTF

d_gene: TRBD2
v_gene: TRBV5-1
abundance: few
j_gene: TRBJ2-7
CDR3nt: TGCGCCAGCAGCTTCGGTCTAGCGGGAGGGCCCGAGCAGTACTTC
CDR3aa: CASSFGLAGGPEQYF

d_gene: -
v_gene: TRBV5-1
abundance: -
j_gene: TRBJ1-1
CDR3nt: TGCGCCACCACTGGACCGGGGATTTCTGAAGCTTTCTTT
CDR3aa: CATTGPGISEAFF

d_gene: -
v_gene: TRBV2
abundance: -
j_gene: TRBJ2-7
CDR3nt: TGTGCCAGCAGAGGACAGACCTACGAGCAGTACTTC
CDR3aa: CASRGQTYEQYF

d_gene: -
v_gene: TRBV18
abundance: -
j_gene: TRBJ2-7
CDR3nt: TGTGCCAGCTCACCCGGACTTCCCTACGAGCAGTACTTC
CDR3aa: CASSPGLPYEQYF

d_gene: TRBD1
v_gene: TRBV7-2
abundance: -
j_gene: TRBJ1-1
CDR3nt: TGTGCCAGCAGCCCAGGGGGCGCAGGGGAAGCTTTCTTT
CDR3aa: CASSPGGAGEAFF

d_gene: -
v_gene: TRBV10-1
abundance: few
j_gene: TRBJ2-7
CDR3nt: TGCGCCAGCAGTGAGGGTAGGGGTAAAGCCTACGAGCAGTACTTC
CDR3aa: CASSEGRGKAYEQYF

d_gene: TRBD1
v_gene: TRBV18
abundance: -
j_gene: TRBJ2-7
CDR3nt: TGTGCCAGCTCACCGACAGGGGTTGTGGCCTACGAGCAGTACTTC
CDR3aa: CASSPTGVVAYEQYF

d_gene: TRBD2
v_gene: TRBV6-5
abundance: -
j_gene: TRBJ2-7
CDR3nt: TGTGCCAGCAGACCTGACCTAGCGGCCTACGAGCAGTACTTC
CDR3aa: CASRPDLAAYEQYF

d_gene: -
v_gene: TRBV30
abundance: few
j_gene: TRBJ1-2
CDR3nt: TGTGCCTGGACCCGTAACGGTCTTGGCTACACCTTC
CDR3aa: CAWTRNGLGYTF

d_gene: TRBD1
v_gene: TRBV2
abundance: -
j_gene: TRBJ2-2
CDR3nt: TGTGCCATCGGACGTAGGGACAGGGTAATCTCCGGGGAGCTGTTTTTT
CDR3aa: CAIGRRDRVISGELFF

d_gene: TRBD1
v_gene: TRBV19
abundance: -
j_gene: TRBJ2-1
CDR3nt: TGTGCCAGTAGTATTGTGGACAGGGCGGTCGAGTTCTTC
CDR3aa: CASSIVDRAVEFF

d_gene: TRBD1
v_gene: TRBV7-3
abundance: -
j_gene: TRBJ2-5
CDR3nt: TGTGCCAGCAGCAGGGACAGGGGAGAGACCCAGTACTTC
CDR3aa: CASSRDRGETQYF